This T cell receptor (beta chain) was identified during a study of CD8 T cell repertoires and HIV-1 epitope variants. Study summary: T cells were stimulated with Twenty-five Gag and Nef peptides separately. Cultures ran ten to eleven days, with IL-2, IL-7 and IL-15 added on days 3 and 7. Findings and limits, study-wide: Of eight to ten antigen-specific beta clonotypes, 5 or 6 appeared to cross-react with escape variants.

The junction had 8 bases not matched to a gene; V was cut back by 6 bases and J by 6 bases. The CDR3 spans 13 residues. Germline lookup yields CDR1 SGHRS and CDR2 YFSETQ. Of note for this clone: Its antigen is still unknown.

Sequenced by immunoSEQ multiplex PCR; TCRdb stores in-frame clones only, minus some. The sample includes tens of thousands of clones, more than 65% of them seen just once. Material for sequencing was uncultured baseline CD8+ T cells from peripheral blood mononuclear cells (PBMCs). The TCR was taken from a male donor with HIV. This sequence joins TRBV5-1 and TRBJ1-1; 7 positions agree with TRBD1. The CDR3 nucleotides are TGCGCCAGCAAGAACAGGGGTGGGTCTGAAGCTTTCTTT. It is translated as CASKNRGGSEAFF. The variable domain in full, with the rest retrieved from reference TRBV5-1 and TRBJ1-1, is KAGVTQTPRYLIKTRGQQVTLSCSPISGHRSVSWYQQTPGQGLQFLFEYFSETQRNKGNFPGRFSGRQFSNSRSEMNVSTLELGDSALYLCASKNRGGSEAFFGQGTRLTVV.